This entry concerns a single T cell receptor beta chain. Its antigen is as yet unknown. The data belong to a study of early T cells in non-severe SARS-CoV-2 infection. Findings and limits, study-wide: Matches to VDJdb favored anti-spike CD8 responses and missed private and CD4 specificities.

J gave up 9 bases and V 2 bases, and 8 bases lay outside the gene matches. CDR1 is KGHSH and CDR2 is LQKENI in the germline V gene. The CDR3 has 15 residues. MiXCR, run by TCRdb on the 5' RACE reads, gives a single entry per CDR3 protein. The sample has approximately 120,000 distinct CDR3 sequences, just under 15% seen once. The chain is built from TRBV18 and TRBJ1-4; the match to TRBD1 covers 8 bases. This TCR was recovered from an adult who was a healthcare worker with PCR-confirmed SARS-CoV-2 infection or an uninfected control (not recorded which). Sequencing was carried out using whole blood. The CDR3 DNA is TGTGCCAGCTCACCAGGGACAGGATCTTTGAAAAAACTGTTTTTT. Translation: CASSPGTGSLKKLFF.